The 5 T cell receptor beta chains in this list originate from one sample, sequenced in a study of spatial heterogeneity in lung cancer. Sample time point: sample taken at primary tumor resection. The input material, whole RNA from tumor, nontumor lung or frozen PBMC, was sequenced unsorted. TCRdb redid the calling of the 5' RACE reads with MiXCR, one entry per CDR3 protein. Here the sample spans several thousand distinct CDR3 sequences, approximately 7.8% being singletons. Sequencing was performed on PBMCs, taken at surgery. The receptors originated from a female donor with early-stage non-small cell lung cancer.

This clonotype has a count of ten or more. The chain joins TRBV19 to TRBJ2-1; 8 positions match TRBD2. The CDR3 extends over 15 amino acids. With V trimmed by 4 bases and J by 7 bases, 9 bases remained unmatched. CDR1 and CDR2 (germline): LNHDA, SQIVND (reference sequence). In DNA, the CDR3 is TGTGCCAGTAGTAACAGCGGGGGAAACGGAAATGAGCAGTTCTTC. Translation: CASSNSGGNGNEQFF.

By share, this clonotype ranks as medium-sized. The chain recombines TRBV11-1 with TRBJ2-7; D gene unclear. Trimming stripped 4 bases from V and 2 bases from J, with 12 bases between. CDR1 and CDR2 from the germline V gene are SGHAT and FQDESV (reference sequence). The CDR3 is 14 amino acids. The CDR3 loop is CASSSPTSPYEQYF. CDR3 in DNA: TGTGCCAGCAGCTCCCCGACAAGTCCCTACGAGCAGTACTTC.

This clonotype is termed medium-sized. This chain uses TRBV19 with TRBJ1-5, with D possibly TRBD1 on 5 matching bases. The CDR3 length is 15 residues. V was cut by 3 bases and J by 0 bases, with 9 bases left in between. From germline, CDR1 is LNHDA and CDR2 SQIVND (reference sequence). CDR3 residues: CASSMGDYSNQPQHF. The CDR3 bases are TGTGCCAGTAGTATGGGGGACTATAGCAATCAGCCCCAGCATTTT.

The chain employs TRBV20-1 and TRBJ2-7; 7 nucleotides agree with TRBD1. Germline V lookup: CDR1 DFQATT, CDR2 SNEGSKA (reference sequence). J was trimmed by 6 bases and V by 6 bases; bases with no gene match: 5. This CDR3 spans 11 amino acids. The CDR3 sequence: CSAQSGGEQYF. DNA of the CDR3: TGCAGTGCCCAATCAGGGGGCGAGCAGTACTTC.

By share of the sample, this clonotype is medium-sized (0.01 to 0.1%). The chain combines TRBV3-1 with TRBJ2-1; 9 bases line up with TRBD1. CDR3 length: 16 residues. The V and J ends lost 7 bases and 2 bases, in that order; junction bases with no gene match: 9. The germline V gene has CDR1 LGHDT and CDR2 YNNKEL (reference sequence). Here the CDR3 reads CASTRTGQGPYNEQFF. The CDR3 region has the DNA TGTGCCAGCACCCGTACCGGACAGGGGCCCTACAATGAGCAGTTCTTC.